Sequencing of this T cell receptor (beta chain) was carried out in a study of T cells expressing NK-cell markers. About the study: Repertoire data for TCR beta were derived from sorted T cells (CD3+CD56+NKG2C+, CD3+CD56+NKG2C- and CD3+CD56-NKG2C+). Eight donors were sequenced, seven testing HCMV-seropositive and one testing seronegative. Study-level results: The dominant NKG2C+ clonotypes represented roughly 1.0-7.5% of CD8+ T cells in several donors.

Libraries used 5'RACE template switching adding universal primer site and UMIs. TCRdb reworked the 5' RACE reads into one entry per CDR3 protein, no DNA. The sample spans hundreds of thousands of distinct CDR3 sequences; the ten largest clones claim around 4%. CDR1 is SGHTA and CDR2 is FQGTGA in the germline V gene. CDR3 length: 16 residues. Of note for this clonotype: The antigen remains undetermined.

Sequenced input: blood T cells: a sorted CD56 or NKG2C T cell subset, CD4+ or CD8+ T cells, or bulk PBMC T cells (not recorded which). The rearrangement joins TRBV7-3 to TRBJ1-6. This TCR came from a man younger than 30 in good health. The CDR3 reads CASSLNVIGSNSPLHF.